These T cell receptor beta chains were read from a single sample in a study of Graves' ophthalmopathy and Graves' hyperthyroidism. TCRdb fed the multiplex PCR reads into MiXCR, producing one record per CDR3 protein. The table shows 580,000 or so distinct CDR3 sequences, with approximately 37% occurring only once. The sequencing sample was made of peripheral blood or thyroid tissue (not recorded which). These receptors all stem from an adult man with Graves' hyperthyroidism. CDR3s include the opening cysteine and the closing phenylalanine or tryptophan. The D gene is left open where the match is weak. The size entry is marked missing in some rows and otherwise reads once, few, many or a size class.

clone_size | j_call | v_call | d_call | cdr3_aa | cdr3_nt
many | TRBJ1-1 | TRBV7-8 | - | CASSQTRDSYTEAFF | TGTGCCAGCAGCCAAACCCGGGACTCCTACACTGAAGCTTTCTTT
- | TRBJ1-4 | TRBV5-1 | - | CASSLRTSGEKLFF | TGCGCCAGCAGCCTAAGGACTAGCGGGGAAAAACTGTTTTTT
many | TRBJ1-1 | TRBV5-8 | - | CASSPHPGRNTEAFF | TGTGCCAGCAGCCCCCACCCGGGACGGAACACTGAAGCTTTCTTT
- | TRBJ2-5 | TRBV7-8 | TRBD1 | CASSWRRDRKQETQYF | TGTGCCAGCAGTTGGCGCCGGGACAGAAAACAAGAGACCCAGTACTTC
many | TRBJ1-5 | TRBV12-3/TRBV12-4 | - | CASTGHLSNQPQHF | TGTGCCAGCACGGGACACCTTAGCAATCAGCCCCAGCATTTT
many | TRBJ2-2 | TRBV5-1 | - | CASSTVRGKNTGELFF | TGCGCCAGCAGCACGGTTAGGGGGAAGAACACCGGGGAGCTGTTTTTT
- | TRBJ2-7 | TRBV9 | - | CASSLGAISSYEQYF | TGTGCCAGCAGCTTAGGGGCCATCAGCTCCTACGAGCAGTACTTC
many | TRBJ1-5 | TRBV19 | - | CASSIWDSNQPQHF | TGTGCCAGTAGTATTTGGGACAGCAATCAGCCCCAGCATTTT
once | TRBJ2-3 | TRBV20-1 | TRBD1 | CSAADRTEGTDTQYF | TGCAGTGCTGCGGACAGGACCGAGGGCACAGATACGCAGTATTTT
- | TRBJ2-3 | TRBV11-2 | - | CASALSRGGTQYF | TGTGCCAGCGCATTGTCCAGGGGAGGTACGCAGTATTTT
once | TRBJ2-7 | TRBV29-1 | - | CSADTDSPYNEQYF | TGCAGCGCAGACACGGACAGTCCCTACAATGAGCAGTACTTC
- | TRBJ1-2 | TRBV24-1 | - | CATSDPTTGIYGYTF | TGTGCCACCAGTGATCCTACTACAGGGATCTATGGCTACACCTTC
- | TRBJ2-7 | TRBV2 | - | CASSQGRNEQYF | TGTGCCAGCAGTCAGGGGCGCAATGAGCAGTACTTC
once | TRBJ1-6 | TRBV2 | - | CARATANSPLHF | TGTGCTAGGGCGACGGCAAATTCACCCCTCCACTTT
- | TRBJ1-2 | TRBV19 | TRBD1 | CASSAETGGAIYVYTF | TGTGCCAGTAGTGCGGAGACAGGGGGGGCTATATATGTCTACACCTTC
few | TRBJ2-5 | TRBV7-2 | TRBD2 | CASSFGTSGRGLETQYF | TGTGCCAGCAGTTTCGGGACTAGCGGGAGAGGTTTGGAGACCCAGTACTTC
- | TRBJ1-5 | TRBV7-2 | - | CASSLGVSGYQETQHF | TGTGCCAGCAGCTTAGGGGTTAGCGGGTACCAAGAGACCCAGCATTTT
- | TRBJ1-2 | TRBV19 | - | CASSILGDRSHYGYTF | TGTGCCAGTAGTATTTTGGGCGACAGGTCCCACTATGGCTACACCTTC
- | TRBJ1-2 | TRBV7-9 | TRBD1 | CASSQQRRTGNYGYTF | TGTGCCAGCAGTCAGCAACGCCGGACAGGCAACTATGGCTACACCTTC
many | TRBJ1-2 | TRBV19 | - | CASSIGSPLANYGYTF | TGTGCCAGTAGTATTGGATCCCCTTTGGCTAACTATGGCTACACCTTC
many | TRBJ1-6 | TRBV3-1 | - | CASSQFSSPLHF | TGTGCCAGCAGCCAATTCAGTTCACCCCTCCACTTT
many | TRBJ1-2 | TRBV12-3/TRBV12-4 | - | CASRWRLDGSSYTF | TGTGCCAGCAGATGGAGACTGGACGGGAGTAGCTACACCTTC
- | TRBJ2-2 | TRBV20-1 | - | CSARDGTPGELFF | TGCAGTGCTAGAGATGGTACACCAGGGGAGCTGTTTTTT
- | TRBJ1-1 | TRBV6-5 | TRBD1 | CASSYSVIDRDTEAFF | TGTGCCAGCAGTTACTCGGTCATTGACAGGGACACTGAAGCTTTCTTT
- | TRBJ1-5 | TRBV4-1 | - | CASSREKGGSSNQPQHF | TGCGCCAGCAGCCGGGAGAAGGGGGGAAGTAGCAATCAGCCCCAGCATTTT
- | TRBJ2-1 | TRBV2 | - | CASSVPGPRFNEQFF | TGTGCCAGCAGTGTCCCCGGACCACGGTTCAATGAGCAGTTCTTC
- | TRBJ2-2 | TRBV6-1 | - | CASSFPSTNTGELFF | TGTGCCAGCAGTTTTCCCAGCACCAACACCGGGGAGCTGTTTTTT
many | TRBJ1-4 | TRBV5-8 | TRBD1 | CASSISRGLSEKLFF | TGTGCCAGCAGCATCTCCAGGGGGCTGAGTGAAAAACTGTTTTTT
- | TRBJ2-7 | TRBV29-1 | TRBD2 | CSALAGGSYEQYF | TGCAGCGCCCTAGCGGGGGGATCCTACGAGCAGTACTTC
- | TRBJ2-7 | TRBV7-9 | - | CASSTVGTGYNEQYF | TGTGCCAGCAGCACCGTGGGCACAGGGTACAATGAGCAGTACTTC
- | TRBJ1-2 | TRBV10-3 | TRBD1 | CAISESLGQGFGYTF | TGTGCCATCAGTGAGTCGCTGGGACAGGGCTTTGGCTACACCTTC
few | TRBJ2-7 | TRBV11-1 | - | CASSQDRVPSREQYF | TGTGCCAGCAGCCAAGATCGGGTCCCTAGCCGGGAGCAGTACTTC
few | TRBJ1-2 | TRBV7-9 | TRBD1 | CASSPRTGYGYTF | TGTGCTAGCAGCCCGCGGACAGGGTATGGCTACACCTTC
few | TRBJ2-7 | TRBV27 | TRBD2 | CASSLSWIAGGYEQYF | TGTGCCAGCAGTTTATCTTGGATAGCGGGAGGTTACGAGCAGTACTTC
many | TRBJ2-7 | TRBV29-1 | TRBD1 | CSVGGAGGTGTYEQYF | TGCAGCGTTGGAGGGGCAGGAGGGACAGGGACCTACGAGCAGTACTTC
- | TRBJ1-2 | TRBV10-3 | TRBD1 | CATTGGANYGYTF | TGTGCCACTACAGGGGGCGCTAACTATGGCTACACCTTC
- | TRBJ1-2 | TRBV10-2 | TRBD1 | CASSDDRGANYGYTF | TGCGCCAGCAGTGATGACAGGGGAGCTAACTATGGCTACACCTTC
- | TRBJ2-7 | TRBV6-6 | - | CASKSSGANEQYF | TGTGCCAGCAAAAGTAGCGGTGCTAACGAGCAGTACTTC
few | TRBJ2-7 | TRBV7-9 | TRBD2 | CASSQDPPGLAGDYEQYF | TGTGCCAGCAGCCAAGATCCCCCTGGACTAGCGGGGGATTACGAGCAGTACTTC
few | TRBJ1-3 | TRBV5-1 | - | CASSLARGNTIYF | TGCGCCAGCAGCTTGGCCCGGGGAAACACCATATATTTT
many | TRBJ1-2 | TRBV7-9 | - | CATAGTNYGYTF | TGTGCCACGGCAGGGACTAACTATGGCTACACCTTC
many | TRBJ2-2 | TRBV7-6 | - | CASSLVAVTNTGELFF | TGTGCCAGCAGCTTAGTGGCAGTTACGAACACCGGGGAGCTGTTTTTT
- | TRBJ2-6 | TRBV7-9 | TRBD2 | CASSLPGGTNVLTF | TGTGCCAGCAGCCTTCCGGGAGGCACCAACGTCCTGACTTTC
- | TRBJ2-5 | TRBV5-1 | TRBD2 | CASSRGEETQCF | TGCGCCAGCAGCCGGGGGGAAGAGACCCAGTGCTTC
many | TRBJ1-1 | TRBV5-1 | - | CASSLDVGGSNTEAFF | TGCGCCAGCAGTTTGGATGTGGGGGGCTCAAACACTGAAGCTTTCTTT
many | TRBJ1-6 | TRBV12-5 | - | CASGLVGGNSPLHF | TGTGCTAGTGGTTTGGTAGGTGGGAATTCACCCCTCCACTTT
- | TRBJ1-5 | TRBV7-9 | - | CAWNRDGSNQPQHF | TGTGCCTGGAACCGGGACGGTAGCAATCAGCCCCAGCATTTT
- | TRBJ1-3 | TRBV5-4 | - | CASSQAALGNTIYF | TGTGCCAGCAGCCAAGCCGCCTTAGGAAACACCATATATTTT
many | TRBJ2-5 | TRBV29-1 | - | CSVATGQQETQYF | TGCAGCGTTGCTACGGGACAACAAGAGACCCAGTACTTC
few | TRBJ1-2 | TRBV2 | - | CARDGMVETNYGYTF | TGTGCCAGGGACGGAATGGTAGAAACTAACTATGGCTACACCTTC
- | TRBJ2-7 | TRBV12-3/TRBV12-4 | - | CASRGRDNYEQYF | TGTGCCAGCAGGGGCAGGGATAACTACGAGCAGTACTTC
- | TRBJ1-1 | TRBV7-2 | TRBD1 | CASSPTTGVNTEAFF | TGTGCCAGCAGCCCCACGACAGGGGTGAACACTGAAGCTTTCTTT
- | TRBJ2-7 | TRBV5-1 | TRBD2 | CASSLGTSDNEQYF | TGCGCCAGCAGCTTGGGGACTAGCGATAACGAGCAGTACTTC